Sequencing of this TCR beta chain was carried out in a study of cytomegalovirus exposure and HLA in healthy donors. Whole-study results and caveats: About 90% or about 30% of the time was how often most TCR beta V segments were productive, according to an earlier analysis. The authors listed around 150 TCR beta chains as cytomegalovirus-associated. Highly shared sequence variants in one cluster were likely a sequencing artifact. On later analysis, the bulk of CMV-associated TCR beta chains appeared to be HLA-restricted.

A remark on this clone: Its antigen is as yet unknown.

In the PCR, 60 Vbeta and 13 Jbeta primers were used. This table comes from immunoSEQ multiplex PCR, and its TCRdb copy is limited to in-frame clones, with some not included. The table lists about 150,000 clones, about 84% of them singletons. The sequencing sample was made of PBMCs. The clonotype was recovered from a middle-aged woman in good health and CMV-seropositive.

The CDR3 loop is CASSHPGQREDTQYF. CDR3 nucleotides: TGCGCCAGCAGCCATCCGGGACAGAGGGAAGATACGCAGTATTTT. This chain joins TRBV5-1 and TRBJ2-3; the match to TRBD1 covers 7 bases. The CDR3 has 15 amino acids. Germline trimming cut 4 bases from V and 5 bases from J; bases unmatched to any gene: 10. Germline lookup yields CDR1 SGHRS and CDR2 YFSETQ.